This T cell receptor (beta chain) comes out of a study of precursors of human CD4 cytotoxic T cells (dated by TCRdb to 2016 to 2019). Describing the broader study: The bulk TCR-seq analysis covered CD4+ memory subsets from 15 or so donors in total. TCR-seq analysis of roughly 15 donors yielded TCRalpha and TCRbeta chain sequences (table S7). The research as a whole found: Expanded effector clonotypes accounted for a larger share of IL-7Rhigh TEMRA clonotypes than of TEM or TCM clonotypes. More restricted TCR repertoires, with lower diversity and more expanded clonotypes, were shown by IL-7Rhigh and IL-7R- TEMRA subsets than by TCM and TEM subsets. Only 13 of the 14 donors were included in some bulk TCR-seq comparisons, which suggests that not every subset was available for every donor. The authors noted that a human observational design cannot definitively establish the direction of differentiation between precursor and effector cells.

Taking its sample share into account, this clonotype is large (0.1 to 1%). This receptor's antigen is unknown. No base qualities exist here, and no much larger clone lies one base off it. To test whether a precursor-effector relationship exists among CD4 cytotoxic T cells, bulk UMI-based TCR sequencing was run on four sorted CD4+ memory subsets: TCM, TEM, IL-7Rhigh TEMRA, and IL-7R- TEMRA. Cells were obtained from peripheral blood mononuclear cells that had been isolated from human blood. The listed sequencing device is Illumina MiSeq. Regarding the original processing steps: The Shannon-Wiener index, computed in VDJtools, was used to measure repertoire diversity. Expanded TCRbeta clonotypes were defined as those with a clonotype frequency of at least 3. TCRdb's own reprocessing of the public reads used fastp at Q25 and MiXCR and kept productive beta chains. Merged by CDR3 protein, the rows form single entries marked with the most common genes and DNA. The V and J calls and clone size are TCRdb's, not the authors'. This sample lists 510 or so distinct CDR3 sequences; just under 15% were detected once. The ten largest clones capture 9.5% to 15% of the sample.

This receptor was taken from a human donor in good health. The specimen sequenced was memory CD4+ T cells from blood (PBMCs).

The CDR3 reads CASSLDPGELFF. The DNA sequence reads TGTGCCAGCAGCTTAGATCCCGGGGAGCTGTTTTTT. The chain links TRBV7-8 with TRBJ2-2; too little of a D gene remains to name it. The CDR3 covers 12 residues, taking in both the cysteine and the phenylalanine. Kept here is only the CDR3 DNA, which spans 36 bases and is read in frame from base 1. The V end loses 1 base and the J end loses 6 bases, and a stretch of 3 bases separates them. CDR1 and CDR2 are read off the germline V gene as SGHVS and FQNEAQ.